This T cell receptor (beta chain) was sequenced for a study of blood T cell repertoires in COVID-19. The authors' processing: Quantification of nucleated cells was approximated via reference gene primer amplification. TCRdb's table, derived via immunoSEQ multiplex PCR, lists solely in-frame clones and lacks some. That table is the source of V, J and clone size, and D and trimming were worked out from the DNA. Among about 250,000 clones listed, around 83% were seen once. In its sample, this clone was seen a few times. Germline CDR1 and CDR2: LGHNA and YNFKEQ. J was trimmed by 2 bases and V by 4 bases; bases with no gene match: 15. This CDR3 comprises 19 residues.

Sample: peripheral blood. The clonotype comes from a middle-aged man with active or convalescent COVID-19. This chain uses TRBV4-2 with TRBJ2-5; 11 nucleotides agree with TRBD2. CDR3 DNA: TGTGCCAGCAGCCCCTCCTCTGCTTTTAGCGGGAGGGAACAAGAGACCCAGTACTTC. It translates to CASSPSSAFSGREQETQYF.